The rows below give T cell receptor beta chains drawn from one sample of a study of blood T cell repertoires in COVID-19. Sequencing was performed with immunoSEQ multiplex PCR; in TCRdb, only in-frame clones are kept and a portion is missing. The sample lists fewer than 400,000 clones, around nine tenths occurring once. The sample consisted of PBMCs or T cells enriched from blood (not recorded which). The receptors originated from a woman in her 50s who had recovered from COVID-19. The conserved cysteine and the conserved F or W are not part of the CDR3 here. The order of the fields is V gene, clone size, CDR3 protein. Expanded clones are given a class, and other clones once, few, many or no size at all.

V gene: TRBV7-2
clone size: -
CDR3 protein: ASSLAGGGFYEQY

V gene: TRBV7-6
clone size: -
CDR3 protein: ASSEAGESDTQY

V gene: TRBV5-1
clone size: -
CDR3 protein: ASSLQGYQETQY

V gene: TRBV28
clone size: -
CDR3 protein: ASSGTDERYGYT

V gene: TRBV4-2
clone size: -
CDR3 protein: ASSQEVSGITGYT

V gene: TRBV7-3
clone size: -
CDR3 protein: ASGTQGDRGPTGELF

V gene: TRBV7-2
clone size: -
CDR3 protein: ASSSLGQGAYGEKLF

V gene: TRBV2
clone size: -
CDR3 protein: ARTQGNEQY

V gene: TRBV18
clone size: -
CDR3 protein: ASSPRTSGPDTQY

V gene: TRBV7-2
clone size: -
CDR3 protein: ASSIGQGYGYT

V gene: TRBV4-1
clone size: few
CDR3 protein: ASSQDLPTAPN

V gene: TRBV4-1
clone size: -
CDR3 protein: ASRTVEGTEAF

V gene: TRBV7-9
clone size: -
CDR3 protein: ASSLVGRGTEAF

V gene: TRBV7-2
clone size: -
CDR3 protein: ASSEDRWNTEAF

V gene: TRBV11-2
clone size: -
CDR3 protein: ASSSGHGRRY

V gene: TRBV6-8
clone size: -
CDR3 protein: ASRRTGAYEQY